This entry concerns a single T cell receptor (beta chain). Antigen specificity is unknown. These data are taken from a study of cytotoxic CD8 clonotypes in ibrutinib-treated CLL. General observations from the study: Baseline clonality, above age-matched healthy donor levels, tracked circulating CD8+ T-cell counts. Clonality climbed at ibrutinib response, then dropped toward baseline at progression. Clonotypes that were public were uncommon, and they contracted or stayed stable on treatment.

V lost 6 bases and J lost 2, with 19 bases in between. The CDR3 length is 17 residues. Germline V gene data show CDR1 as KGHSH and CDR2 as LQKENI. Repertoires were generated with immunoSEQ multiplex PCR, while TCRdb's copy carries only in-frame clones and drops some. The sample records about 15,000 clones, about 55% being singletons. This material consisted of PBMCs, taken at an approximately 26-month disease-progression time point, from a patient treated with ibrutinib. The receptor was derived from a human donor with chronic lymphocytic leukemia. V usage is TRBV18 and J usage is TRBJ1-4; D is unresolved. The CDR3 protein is CASSLESPVGTNEKLFF. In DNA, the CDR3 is TGTGCCAGCTCCCTTGAATCGCCCGTCGGGACTAATGAAAAACTGTTTTTT.